The next 29 T cell receptor beta chains were all read from a single sample in a study of blood T cell repertoires in COVID-19. TCRdb's table, derived via immunoSEQ multiplex PCR, lists solely in-frame clones and lacks some. The table includes 210,000 or so clones, around nine tenths detected once. What was sequenced was peripheral blood. The receptors come from a woman aged 55-75 years with acute or convalescent COVID-19.

The chain has TRBV7-9 and TRBJ2-7; 8 bases match TRBD1. The V gene end was trimmed by 4 bases and the J gene end by 0 bases; junction bases not matched to a gene: 11. CDR3 size: 17 residues. Germline CDR1 SEHNR, CDR2 FQNEAQ (reference sequence). CDR3 in amino acids: CASSSPRRQGSSYEQYF. The CDR3 nucleotides read TGTGCCAGCAGCTCCCCCCGACGACAGGGGAGCTCCTACGAGCAGTACTTC.

This rearrangement joins TRBV7-9 to TRBJ2-1, with D possibly being TRBD2 (5 bases). Per the germline V gene, CDR1 is SEHNR and CDR2 is FQNEAQ (reference sequence). This CDR3 is built from 12 residues. The V and J ends lost 5 bases and 11 bases respectively, with 13 bases between them. CDR3 residues: CASSLDRTQQFF. The CDR3 bases are TGTGCCAGCAGCCTAGACCGGACTCAGCAGTTCTTC.

The chain uses TRBV11-2 and TRBJ2-7; 7 bases line up with TRBD1. The germline gives CDR1 SGHAT, CDR2 FQNNGV. Trimming at V came to 3 bases and at J to 6 bases, leaving 5 bases not matched to a gene. The CDR3 totals 13 residues. The CDR3 sequence: CASSFTGAFEQYF. The CDR3 DNA reads as TGTGCCAGCAGCTTCACAGGGGCCTTCGAGCAGTACTTC.

J is TRBJ1-6 and V is TRBV5-6, with TRBD1 matching 9 bases. The J segment lost 5 bases and the V segment lost 4 bases, leaving 16 bases of the junction unmatched. The CDR3 has 19 amino acids. Germline assignment: CDR1 SGHDT and CDR2 YYEEEE. CDR3 DNA: TGTGCCAGCAGCCGGGGACAGGGAAGGCCTGATGGTAATAATTCACCCCTCCACTTT. This gives the protein CASSRGQGRPDGNNSPLHF.

The V call is TRBV4-3, the J call TRBJ2-2; D is ambiguous. Looked up from germline, CDR1 is LGHNA and CDR2 is YSLEER. V dropped 0 bases and J dropped 4 bases, with 9 bases sitting between them. The CDR3 has 15 residues. CDR3 amino acids: CASSQDKWSTGELFF. CDR3 DNA sequence: TGCGCCAGCAGCCAAGATAAGTGGAGCACCGGGGAGCTGTTTTTT.

The chain links TRBV4-3 to TRBJ1-5, with D possibly being TRBD1 (6 bases). The V end was cut by 1 base, the J end by 0 bases, with 19 bases between. Germline-derived CDR1 and CDR2 are LGHNA and YSLEER. The CDR3 length is 19 residues. The CDR3 bases are TGCGCCAGCAGCCAAGTATGGGCGGGGGGCGCGGATAGCAATCAGCCCCAGCATTTT. It translates to CASSQVWAGGADSNQPQHF.

As DNA, the CDR3 is TGTGCCAGCTCTAATAGCGGGAAACTGTTTTTT. Its protein product is CASSNSGKLFF. This chain joins TRBV6-5 and TRBJ1-4; D unresolved. CDR1 and CDR2 (germline): MNHEY, SVGAGI. This CDR3 region has 11 residues. With 8 bases removed from V and 11 bases from J, the gap between germline ends came to 12 bases.

This clone was picked up one time. The rearrangement joins TRBV10-2 to TRBJ2-7; 7 nucleotides agree with TRBD1. Germline CDR1 is WSHSY and CDR2 is SAAADI. CDR3 length: 13 residues. The junction had 3 bases not matched to a gene; V was cut back by 6 bases and J by 1 base. This chain's CDR3 is CASRPQGSYEQYF. CDR3 nucleotide sequence: TGCGCCAGCAGGCCACAGGGGTCCTACGAGCAGTACTTC.

This clone was detected ten times or more. The chain employs TRBV4-2 and TRBJ1-6; TRBD1 might be the D (5 bases). V lost 5 bases and J lost 5, with 19 bases in between. The CDR3 has 17 residues. Germline V gene lookup returns CDR1 LGHNA and CDR2 YNFKEQ. The CDR3 DNA sequence: TGTGCCAGCAGCGGTGAGACGGGGGGGGTAGATAATTCACCCCTCCACTTT. It encodes CASSGETGGVDNSPLHF.

V gene TRBV7-6 combines with J gene TRBJ2-1; 8 nucleotides match TRBD2. CDR1 is SGHVS, CDR2 FNYEAQ, per germline. V lost 4 bases and J lost 6; bases outside the gene matches: 5. There are 14 residues in the CDR3. The CDR3 sequence: CASSSGLASNEQFF. In DNA form, the CDR3 reads TGTGCCAGCAGCTCCGGACTAGCTAGCAATGAGCAGTTCTTC.

This clone was picked up one time. The DNA of the CDR3 is TGCGCCAGCAGCCAAGATAAAGGTCAGCGAAATCAGCCCCAGCATTTT. The encoded protein is CASSQDKGQRNQPQHF. The chain uses TRBV4-1 and TRBJ1-5; D is unresolved. CDR3 length: 16 residues. The germline V gene encodes CDR1 MGHRA and CDR2 YSYEKL. V was pared by 0 bases and J by 4 bases, with 13 bases between.

V gene TRBV5-1 combines with J gene TRBJ2-5, with 8 bases matching TRBD1. Per the germline V gene, CDR1 is SGHRS and CDR2 is YFSETQ. This CDR3 contains 13 residues. V shed 4 bases, J shed 3 bases, and the junction held 2 bases outside the gene matches. The CDR3 nucleotides read TGCGCCAGCAGCGTGGACAGGGAAGAGACCCAGTACTTC. This sequence encodes CASSVDREETQYF.

The chain has TRBV5-5 and TRBJ2-2, with unresolved D. Trimming pared 4 bases from V and 5 bases from J, leaving 12 bases between. The CDR3 has 14 amino acids. Germline lookup yields CDR1 SGHKS and CDR2 YYEKEE (reference sequence). The CDR3 here is CASSGRVATGELFF. CDR3 DNA sequence: TGTGCCAGCAGCGGGCGCGTGGCGACCGGGGAGCTGTTTTTT. The whole variable domain, filled in from reference TRBV5-5 and TRBJ2-2, reads DAGVTQSPTHLIKTRGQQVTLRCSPISGHKSVSWYQQVLGQGPQFIFQYYEKEERGRGNFPDRFSARQFPNYSSELNVNALLLGDSALYLCASSGRVATGELFFGEGSRLTVL.

The rearrangement uses TRBV19 and TRBJ1-3; 10 bases map to TRBD1. Germline V gene lookup returns CDR1 LNHDA and CDR2 SQIVND (reference sequence). The CDR3 covers 16 residues. Trimming at V came to 3 bases and at J to 0 bases, leaving 2 bases not matched to a gene. This chain's CDR3 is CASSIRQGASGNTIYF. In DNA form, the CDR3 reads TGTGCCAGTAGTATTCGACAGGGGGCCTCTGGAAACACCATATATTTT. Complete variable domain (other parts from reference TRBV19 and TRBJ1-3): DGGITQSPKYLFRKEGQNVTLSCEQNLNHDAMYWYRQDPGQGLRLIYYSQIVNDFQKGDIAEGYSVSREKKESFPLTVTSAQKNPTAFYLCASSIRQGASGNTIYFGEGSWLTVV.

The V gene is TRBV3-1 (or the pseudogene TRBV3-2), the J gene TRBJ2-3, with TRBD2 identical over 11 bases. Germline CDR1 LGHDT, CDR2 YNNKEL (reference sequence). CDR3 size: 17 residues. The trim removed 3 bases at V and 4 bases at J, leaving 9 bases unmatched. The CDR3 coding sequence is TGTGCCAGCAGCCACAGACGGTCTAGCGGGGGGCCAGATACGCAGTATTTT. Protein: CASSHRRSSGGPDTQYF.

The chain couples TRBV7-9 to TRBJ1-1; no firm D call. Trimming removed 3 bases at V and 0 bases at J, with 17 bases between. The germline CDR1 and CDR2 sequences are SEHNR and FQNEAQ (reference sequence). The CDR3 consists of 17 residues. The CDR3 protein is CASSFLRQQFMNTEAFF. The CDR3 coding sequence is TGTGCCAGCAGCTTCCTCAGGCAGCAGTTTATGAACACTGAAGCTTTCTTT.

This clone has a single count. V usage is TRBV9 and J usage is TRBJ1-6; no definite D call. Germline CDR1 reads SGDLS; CDR2 reads YYNGEE. V was trimmed by 4 bases and J by 4 bases, leaving 18 bases between them. The CDR3 sequence is 17 residues long. The CDR3 region is CASSPYPGGVYNSPLHF. The CDR3 region has the DNA TGTGCCAGCAGCCCGTATCCCGGCGGGGTGTATAATTCACCCCTCCACTTT.

The chain recombines TRBV6-6 with TRBJ2-7, with 8 bases fitting TRBD1. Germline V CDR1 and CDR2: MNHNY, SVGAGI (reference sequence). V was pared by 6 bases and J by 0 bases, with 4 bases of the junction left unmatched. CDR3 length equals 14 residues. The CDR3 bases are TGTGCCAGCAGCCCAGGGGGCTACTCCTACGAGCAGTACTTC. It codes for CASSPGGYSYEQYF.

There are a few counts of this clone. The V call is TRBV5-1, the J call TRBJ2-5; 9 bases line up with TRBD1. Looked up from germline, CDR1 is SGHRS and CDR2 is YFSETQ. CDR3 length: 15 amino acids. V lost 5 bases and J lost 4; bases outside the gene matches: 9. The CDR3 reads CASSKGGQGLETQYF. Here the CDR3 DNA reads TGCGCCAGCAGTAAAGGAGGACAGGGGTTAGAGACCCAGTACTTC.

The chain has TRBV2 and TRBJ1-3, with D perhaps matching TRBD1 (5 bases). Germline CDR1 and CDR2: SNHLY and FYNNEI. The V and J ends lost 7 bases and 0 bases respectively, with 16 bases between them. The CDR3 totals 16 residues. The DNA of the CDR3 is TGTGCCAGCATCCTCATGGGGGGACTCTCTGGAAACACCATATATTTT. Translation gives CASILMGGLSGNTIYF.

This clone was seen more than once but under ten times. The chain uses TRBV5-1 and TRBJ2-5, with D perhaps TRBD2 (6 bases). The germline CDR1 and CDR2 sequences are SGHRS and YFSETQ. This CDR3 comprises 16 residues. V was trimmed by 3 bases and J by 5 bases, leaving 20 bases between them. CDR3 coding DNA: TGCGCCAGCAGCTCGACCGGGATAGGCGGAGGGGAGACCCAGTACTTC. Protein: CASSSTGIGGGETQYF.

The V and J genes are TRBV5-1 and TRBJ2-2, with unresolved D. Germline-derived CDR1 and CDR2 are SGHRS and YFSETQ. CDR3 length: 12 amino acids. Trimming took off 0 bases at V and 7 bases at J, with 4 bases between the two ends. The chain's CDR3 is CASSLVNGELFF. In DNA, the CDR3 is TGCGCCAGCAGCTTGGTTAACGGGGAGCTGTTTTTT.

This rearrangement joins TRBV19 to TRBJ2-7; weak D call: TRBD2 (6 bases). CDR1 LNHDA and CDR2 SQIVND come from the germline V gene (reference sequence). The CDR3 length is 12 residues. V lost 7 bases and J 3 bases, leaving 10 bases between the germline ends. CDR3 sequence reads: CASTSGGYEQYF. CDR3 nucleotides: TGTGCCAGTACCTCCGGGGGCTACGAGCAGTACTTC.

The chain couples TRBV19 to TRBJ1-2; D is possibly TRBD1 (6 bases). The V gene lost 5 bases and the J gene lost 4 bases, with 17 bases spanning the gap. The CDR3 has 15 amino acids. CDR1 is LNHDA and CDR2 is SQIVND in the germline V gene (reference sequence). CDR3 protein: CASSLQGEGRYGYTF. Here the CDR3 DNA reads TGTGCCAGTAGTCTACAGGGTGAAGGACGCTATGGCTACACCTTC.

The V call is TRBV6-6, the J call TRBJ2-5; TRBD1 agrees at 7 bases. CDR1 and CDR2 from the germline V gene are MNHNY and SVGAGI (reference sequence). Trimming took 0 bases from V and 7 from J; bases not matched to a gene: 8. This CDR3 is 15 amino acids long. The CDR3 sequence: CASSYSFDRVGTQYF. The DNA for the CDR3 is TGTGCCAGCAGTTACTCGTTCGACAGGGTAGGGACCCAGTACTTC.

This chain uses TRBV27 with TRBJ2-2, with 7 positions matching TRBD2. The CDR3 loop spans 15 amino acids. The V gene end was trimmed by 7 bases and the J gene end by 5 bases; junction bases not matched to a gene: 10. Per the germline V gene, CDR1 is MNHEY and CDR2 is SMNVEV (reference sequence). For the CDR3, the DNA is TGTGCCAGCACCAACCGCGGGAGCAGAACCGGGGAGCTGTTTTTT. Residues: CASTNRGSRTGELFF.

J is TRBJ2-3 and V is TRBV7-2; 11 bases are a match to TRBD2. The ends lost 8 bases at V and 11 bases at J; junction bases unmatched: 9. Looked up from germline, CDR1 is SGHTA and CDR2 is FQGNSA. The CDR3 runs to 13 residues. CDR3 coding DNA: TGTGCCAGCGGGCCCGGGGGGACTAGCGGGCAGTATTTT. Protein sequence: CASGPGGTSGQYF.

The chain recombines TRBV2 with TRBJ1-1; perhaps TRBD1 as D (5 bases). CDR1 is SNHLY, CDR2 FYNNEI, per germline. V lost 5 bases to trimming and J lost 0 bases, with 13 bases between them. This CDR3 is 15 amino acids long. The CDR3, as DNA: TGTGCCAGCAGTCCGAGCTTGACAGTGAACACTGAAGCTTTCTTT. This gives the protein CASSPSLTVNTEAFF.

The rearrangement joins TRBV5-6 to TRBJ1-2, with 9 bases aligning to TRBD1. The CDR3 loop spans 14 amino acids. Per the germline V gene, CDR1 is SGHDT and CDR2 is YYEEEE. V was clipped by 4 bases and J by 5 bases; unmatched bases: 6. The CDR3 is CASSPDRGRYGYTF. For the CDR3, the DNA is TGTGCCAGCAGCCCGGACAGGGGAAGATATGGCTACACCTTC.